These 28 T cell receptor beta chains were sequenced from one sample in a study of shared clonotypes between healthy human individuals. Clones were read by immunoSEQ multiplex PCR, and TCRdb kept only the in-frame ones, dropping some. The sample shows about 2.3 million clones, roughly 93% of them seen only once. The sequenced material came from naive CD4+ T cells from PBMCs. Subset indicated: CD45RA+ positively selected. Receptors originate from a young man in good health. Some clones in this sample may be carry-over from other donors' samples.

This sequence joins TRBV7-2 and TRBJ2-5, with D unresolved. Germline-derived CDR1 and CDR2 are SGHTA and FQGNSA. The CDR3 is made up of 14 amino acids. Trimming left V 2 bases short and J 5 bases short, with 12 bases between. CDR3 sequence: CASSLRKAEETQYF. The CDR3 DNA reads TGTGCCAGCAGCTTAAGGAAAGCTGAGGAGACCCAGTACTTC.

This clone showed up just a few times. The chain links TRBV18 to TRBJ2-2; 8 bases map to TRBD1. The V gene end was trimmed by 4 bases and the J gene end by 5 bases; junction bases not matched to a gene: 6. The CDR3 has 15 amino acids. Germline V lookup: CDR1 KGHSH, CDR2 LQKENI. CDR3 in amino acids: CASSQKTGETGELFF. The CDR3 DNA reads as TGTGCCAGCTCACAGAAGACAGGGGAGACCGGGGAGCTGTTTTTT. The full variable domain, completed using reference TRBV18 and TRBJ2-2, is NAGVMQNPRHLVRRRGQEARLRCSPMKGHSHVYWYRQLPEEGLKFMVYLQKENIIDESGMPKERFSAEFPKEGPSILRIQQVVRGDSAAYFCASSQKTGETGELFFGEGSRLTVL.

V gene TRBV7-2 combines with J gene TRBJ1-3; D gene unclear. Germline assignment: CDR1 SGHTA and CDR2 FQGNSA. The CDR3 runs to 15 residues. Trimming left V 2 bases short and J 4 bases short, with 12 bases between. The CDR3 loop is CASSLLTGFGNTIYF. CDR3 nucleotides: TGTGCCAGCAGCTTACTGACGGGGTTCGGAAACACCATATATTTT. Based on the CDR3 plus reference TRBV7-2 and TRBJ1-3, the full variable domain is GAGVSQSPSNKVTEKGKDVELRCDPISGHTALYWYRQSLGQGLEFLIYFQGNSAPDKSGLPSDRFSAERTGGSVSTLTIQRTQQEDSAVYLCASSLLTGFGNTIYFGEGSWLTVV.

The rearrangement links TRBV6-1 to TRBJ2-4, with D hard to call. V was pared by 1 base and J by 0 bases, with 25 bases between. Germline CDR1 and CDR2: MNHNS and SASEGT. This CDR3 is 21 amino acids long. In DNA, the CDR3 is TGTGCCAGCAGTGAAGTGACCTTGGTCGTCGGGCATCTACTAGCCAAAAACATTCAGTACTTC. As protein: CASSEVTLVVGHLLAKNIQYF.

The chain employs TRBV2 and TRBJ2-7; TRBD2 matches 7 bases. The length of the CDR3 is 14 residues. Germline assignment: CDR1 SNHLY and CDR2 FYNNEI. Trimming at V came to 2 bases and at J to 5 bases, leaving 6 bases not matched to a gene. The CDR3 is CASSELGLTNEQYF. The CDR3 DNA reads TGTGCCAGCAGTGAATTGGGACTAACAAACGAGCAGTACTTC.

The chain uses TRBV19 and TRBJ1-2; no reliable D call. The germline CDR1 and CDR2 sequences are LNHDA and SQIVND (reference sequence). This CDR3 comprises 13 residues. V dropped 7 bases and J dropped 0 bases, with 9 bases sitting between them. In DNA form, the CDR3 reads TGTGCCAGTATTGGCAGGACTAACTATGGCTACACCTTC. It is translated as CASIGRTNYGYTF.

The chain links TRBV29-1 to TRBJ2-1, with 10 bases identical to TRBD2. The germline gives CDR1 SQVTM, CDR2 ANQGSEA. This CDR3 region has 15 residues. Trimming cost V 3 bases and J 5 bases; bases outside gene matches: 7. The CDR3, as DNA: TGCAGCGTTGAGAGCGGGAGGGCCTCGCACAATGAGCAGTTCTTC. It encodes CSVESGRASHNEQFF.

The genes are TRBV6-1 and TRBJ1-5; D not resolved. This CDR3 is built from 15 residues. Germline CDR1 reads MNHNS; CDR2 reads SASEGT. Trimming took 1 base from V and 5 from J, leaving 12 bases between them. The DNA of the CDR3 is TGTGCCAGCAGTGAAGGTCCACCTGCTTATCAGCCCCAGCATTTT. This translates into CASSEGPPAYQPQHF.

The rearrangement joins TRBV9 to TRBJ2-7; 10 positions match TRBD2. CDR1 is SGDLS and CDR2 is YYNGEE in the germline V gene. The CDR3 is 16 residues long. The ends lost 0 bases at V and 3 bases at J; junction bases unmatched: 6. The DNA for the CDR3 is TGTGCCAGCAGCGTAGTACCTAGCGGGAGTTTCTACGAGCAGTACTTC. It yields the protein CASSVVPSGSFYEQYF. Together with reference TRBV9 and TRBJ2-7, the CDR3 gives the full variable domain: DSGVTQTPKHLITATGQRVTLRCSPRSGDLSVYWYQQSLDQGLQFLIQYYNGEERAKGNILERFSAQQFPDLHSELNLSSLELGDSALYFCASSVVPSGSFYEQYFGPGTRLTVT.

CDR3 sequence reads: CASPGTSGRRGVAGELFF. CDR3 sequence (DNA): TGTGCCAGCCCCGGGACTAGCGGGAGGAGAGGAGTCGCCGGGGAGCTGTTTTTT. This chain uses TRBV7-8 with TRBJ2-2; 15 bases line up with TRBD2. Trimming cost V 8 bases and J 6 bases; bases outside gene matches: 13. This CDR3 region has 18 residues. CDR1 and CDR2 from the germline V gene are SGHVS and FQNEAQ.

As regards this clone: Germline is not matched at one junction end, which may reflect a read error. The CDR3 region is CAGSLASGGSYNEQFF. CDR3 DNA sequence: TGTGCCGGCAGCTTAGCCTCTGGGGGATCCTACAATGAGCAGTTCTTC. The V call is TRBV11-2, the J call TRBJ2-1, with D possibly being TRBD1 or TRBD2 (5 bases each). The germline CDR1 and CDR2 sequences are SGHAT and FQNNGV. The CDR3 consists of 16 residues.

The rearrangement links TRBV11-3 to TRBJ2-1; 11 bases match TRBD2. With 2 bases clipped from V and 13 bases from J, the junction kept 4 bases outside the gene matches. The germline CDR1 and CDR2 sequences are SGHNT and YENEEA. The CDR3 spans 13 residues. The CDR3 DNA reads TGTGCCAGCAGCTTATATACTAGCGGGAGTCAGTTCTTC. Translation: CASSLYTSGSQFF.

This sequence joins TRBV10-3 and TRBJ2-7, with 7 bases that match TRBD1. This CDR3 has 16 amino acids. Germline trimming cut 1 base from V and 3 bases from J; bases unmatched to any gene: 9. The germline CDR1 and CDR2 sequences are ENHRY and SYGVKD. The CDR3: CAISELQGKGLYEQYF. The CDR3 coding sequence is TGTGCCATCAGTGAGTTACAGGGGAAAGGGCTCTACGAGCAGTACTTC.

CDR3 sequence: CASIQSRDSYNEQFF. Written as DNA, the CDR3 is TGTGCCAGCATTCAATCCCGGGACAGCTACAATGAGCAGTTCTTC. V and J are TRBV2 and TRBJ2-1; 7 bases match TRBD1. The V segment lost 7 bases and the J segment 3 bases; nucleotides outside the gene matches: 9. The CDR3 contains 15 residues. The germline V gene has CDR1 SNHLY and CDR2 FYNNEI.

On this clone itself: Within the sample, other DNA sequences also encode this same CDR3. V is TRBV18 and J is TRBJ1-2, with D unclear. The CDR3 length is 13 residues. Trimming removed 2 bases from V and 3 bases from J, with 7 bases in between. In germline, CDR1 is KGHSH, CDR2 LQKENI. As DNA, the CDR3 is TGTGCCAGCTCACCAGCAGGTTACTATGGCTACACCTTC. It specifies CASSPAGYYGYTF.

This clone turned up a few times. The chain is built from TRBV5-1 and TRBJ2-2, with D unclear. V dropped 1 base and J dropped 1 base, with 8 bases sitting between them. The CDR3 contains 15 residues. Germline V gene data show CDR1 as SGHRS and CDR2 as YFSETQ. The CDR3 bases are TGCGCCAGCAGCTTGAACCCTATGAACACCGGGGAGCTGTTTTTT. It specifies CASSLNPMNTGELFF.

Worth noting for this clone: Other DNA sequences in this specimen translate into the identical CDR3. The chain uses TRBV5-5 and TRBJ2-7; 7 bases align to TRBD1. Germline trimming cut 0 bases from V and 1 base from J; bases unmatched to any gene: 4. The CDR3 spans 15 residues. CDR1 SGHKS and CDR2 YYEKEE come from the germline V gene (reference sequence). The CDR3: CASSLVTGSSYEQYF. The CDR3 DNA reads TGTGCCAGCAGCTTGGTGACAGGGAGTTCCTACGAGCAGTACTTC.

The chain recombines TRBV2 with TRBJ2-3, with D possibly matching TRBD1 (5 bases). This CDR3 spans 17 amino acids. Per the germline V gene, CDR1 is SNHLY and CDR2 is FYNNEI. Trimming stripped 10 bases from V and 2 bases from J, with 25 bases between. CDR3 in DNA: TGTGCCAACACGTATTATAAGGGGTCCCCACCCACAGATACGCAGTATTTT. Its protein product is CANTYYKGSPPTDTQYF.

As regards this clone: Other DNA sequences in the same sample also yield this CDR3. The chain combines TRBV28 with TRBJ1-3; no reliable D call. V dropped 3 bases and J dropped 4 bases, with 4 bases sitting between them. The CDR3 is 12 amino acids. Germline V gene lookup returns CDR1 MDHEN and CDR2 SYDVKM. CDR3 sequence reads: CASSLQGNTIYF. The CDR3 coding sequence is TGTGCCAGCAGTTTGCAAGGAAACACCATATATTTT.

This chain connects TRBV6-5 to TRBJ1-6; 8 nucleotides agree with TRBD1. The CDR3 loop spans 16 amino acids. Trimming removed 4 bases from V and 7 bases from J; junction bases left unmatched: 9. The germline V gene has CDR1 MNHEY and CDR2 SVGAGI. This CDR3 is CASSSSGGAWNSPLHF. For the CDR3, the DNA is TGTGCCAGCAGTTCCTCAGGGGGCGCCTGGAATTCACCCCTCCACTTT.

The rearrangement uses TRBV29-1 and TRBJ1-1; unclear D gene. CDR1 and CDR2 from the germline V gene are SQVTM and ANQGSEA. The CDR3 has 14 amino acids. V lost 1 base, J lost 5 bases, and 14 bases lay in between. The CDR3 protein is CSVEGAGALTEAFF. The CDR3 DNA sequence: TGCAGCGTTGAAGGGGCTGGCGCCCTGACTGAAGCTTTCTTT.

V and J are TRBV2 and TRBJ1-2, with 9 bases lining up with TRBD1. This CDR3 comprises 15 residues. In germline, CDR1 is SNHLY, CDR2 FYNNEI. The V gene end was trimmed by 5 bases and the J gene end by 3 bases; junction bases not matched to a gene: 7. The DNA for the CDR3 is TGTGCCAGCAGTCAACTGACAGGGGGGGACTATGGCTACACCTTC. Encoded protein: CASSQLTGGDYGYTF.

The chain couples TRBV2 to TRBJ1-4, with TRBD1 as a possible D gene (6 bases). With 9 bases removed from V and 3 bases from J, the gap between germline ends came to 17 bases. Germline V CDR1 and CDR2: SNHLY, FYNNEI. This CDR3 has 15 amino acids. The CDR3 sequence: CASRESGASNEKLFF. The CDR3, as DNA: TGTGCCAGTAGAGAATCAGGGGCTTCTAATGAAAAACTGTTTTTT.

This CDR3 is CASSSSNEKLFF. The CDR3 DNA reads TGCGCCAGCAGCTCCTCTAATGAAAAACTGTTTTTT. This rearrangement joins TRBV5-1 to TRBJ1-4; D uncertain. This CDR3 spans 12 amino acids. V was trimmed by 3 bases and J by 3 bases, leaving 3 bases between them. Germline assignment: CDR1 SGHRS and CDR2 YFSETQ. Full variable domain (rest looked up from reference TRBV5-1 and TRBJ1-4): KAGVTQTPRYLIKTRGQQVTLSCSPISGHRSVSWYQQTPGQGLQFLFEYFSETQRNKGNFPGRFSGRQFSNSRSEMNVSTLELGDSALYLCASSSSNEKLFFGSGTQLSVL.

The chain employs TRBV15 and TRBJ2-7, with a weak D call TRBD2 (5 bases). The V end was cut by 3 bases, the J end by 4 bases, with 19 bases between. CDR1 is LNHNV, CDR2 YYDKDF, per germline (reference sequence). This CDR3 region has 16 residues. Here the CDR3 DNA reads TGTGCCACCAGCAGGACGGGCCGAGGGAATTGGTACGAGCAGTACTTC. It is translated as CATSRTGRGNWYEQYF.

On this clone: Distinct nucleotide sequences in the sample also encode this CDR3. The J gene is TRBJ2-2, the V gene TRBV2; no clear D gene. The germline V gene encodes CDR1 SNHLY and CDR2 FYNNEI. The CDR3 runs 11 residues. The V gene lost 6 bases and the J gene lost 4 bases, with 3 bases spanning the gap. The CDR3 sequence is CASSTTGELFF. CDR3 bases: TGTGCCAGCAGCACCACCGGGGAGCTGTTTTTT.

The gene calls are TRBV11-1 and TRBJ2-3; tentative D call: TRBD2 (6 bases). V was clipped by 5 bases and J by 3 bases, with 9 bases between them. CDR1 SGHAT and CDR2 FQDESV come from the germline V gene (reference sequence). This CDR3 is 13 amino acids long. CDR3 region: CASSLAGTDTQYF. In DNA, the CDR3 is TGTGCCAGCAGCCTGGCGGGGACAGATACGCAGTATTTT.

The chain has TRBV9 and TRBJ2-7; possible D gene TRBD1, 7 bases. V lost 2 bases and J 3 bases, leaving 12 bases between the germline ends. CDR3 size: 14 residues. Germline lookup yields CDR1 SGDLS and CDR2 YYNGEE. This CDR3 reads CASSVRDSYYEQYF. The CDR3 DNA reads as TGTGCCAGCAGCGTGCGGGACAGCTACTACGAGCAGTACTTC.